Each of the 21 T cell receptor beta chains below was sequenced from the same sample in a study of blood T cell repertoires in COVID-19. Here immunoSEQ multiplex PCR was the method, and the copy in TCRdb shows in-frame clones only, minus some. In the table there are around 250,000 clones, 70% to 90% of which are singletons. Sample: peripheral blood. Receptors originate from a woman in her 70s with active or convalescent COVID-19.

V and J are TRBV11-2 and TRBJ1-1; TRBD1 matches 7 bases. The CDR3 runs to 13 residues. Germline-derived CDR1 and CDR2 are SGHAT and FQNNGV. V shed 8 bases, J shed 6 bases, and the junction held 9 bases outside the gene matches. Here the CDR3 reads CASGKQGYAEAFF. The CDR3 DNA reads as TGTGCCAGCGGAAAACAGGGGTACGCTGAAGCTTTCTTT.

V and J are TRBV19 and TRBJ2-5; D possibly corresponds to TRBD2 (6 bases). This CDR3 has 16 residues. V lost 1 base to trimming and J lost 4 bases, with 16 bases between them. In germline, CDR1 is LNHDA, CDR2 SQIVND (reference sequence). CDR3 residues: CASSIVRQGGGETQYF. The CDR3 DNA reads TGTGCCAGTAGTATAGTTCGGCAGGGAGGAGGAGAGACCCAGTACTTC.

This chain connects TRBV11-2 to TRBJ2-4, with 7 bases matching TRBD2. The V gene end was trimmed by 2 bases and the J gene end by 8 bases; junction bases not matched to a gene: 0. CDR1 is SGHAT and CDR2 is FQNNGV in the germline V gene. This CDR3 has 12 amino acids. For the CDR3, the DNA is TGTGCCAGCAGCTTACGGGGGGACATTCAGTACTTC. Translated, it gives CASSLRGDIQYF.

The CDR3 spells CASSGLGGGEIKTQYF. The CDR3 DNA reads TGTGCCAGCAGCGGTCTCGGCGGGGGGGAAATCAAGACCCAGTACTTC. This chain uses TRBV9 with TRBJ2-5; 9 bases match TRBD2. CDR1 and CDR2 (germline): SGDLS, YYNGEE. CDR3 length: 16 amino acids. V shed 3 bases, J shed 6 bases, and the junction held 12 bases outside the gene matches.

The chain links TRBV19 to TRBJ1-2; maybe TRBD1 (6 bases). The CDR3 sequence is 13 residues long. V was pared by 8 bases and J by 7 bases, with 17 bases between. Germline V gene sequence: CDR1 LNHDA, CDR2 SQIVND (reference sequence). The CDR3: CASEDRRGSGYTF. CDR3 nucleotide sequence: TGTGCCAGTGAAGACAGGAGAGGAAGTGGCTACACCTTC.

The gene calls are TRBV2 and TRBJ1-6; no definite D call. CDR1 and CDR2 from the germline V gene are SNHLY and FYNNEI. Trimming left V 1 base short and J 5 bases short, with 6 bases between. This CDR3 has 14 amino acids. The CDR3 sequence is CASSEGGHNSPLHF. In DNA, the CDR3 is TGTGCCAGCAGTGAAGGAGGGCATAATTCACCCCTCCACTTT.

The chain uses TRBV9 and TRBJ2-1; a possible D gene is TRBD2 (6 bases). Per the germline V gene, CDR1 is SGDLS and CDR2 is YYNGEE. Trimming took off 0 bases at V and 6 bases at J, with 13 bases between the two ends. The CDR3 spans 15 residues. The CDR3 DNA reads TGTGCCAGCAGCGTAGGAGAACTAGCTGTCAATGAGCAGTTCTTC. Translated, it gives CASSVGELAVNEQFF.

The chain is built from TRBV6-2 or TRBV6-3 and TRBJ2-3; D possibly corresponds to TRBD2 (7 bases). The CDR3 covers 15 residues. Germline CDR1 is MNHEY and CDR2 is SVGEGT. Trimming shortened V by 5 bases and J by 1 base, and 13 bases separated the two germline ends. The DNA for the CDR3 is TGTGCCAGCAGTCCCCCCGGGGGGCGCACAGATACGCAGTATTTT. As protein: CASSPPGGRTDTQYF.

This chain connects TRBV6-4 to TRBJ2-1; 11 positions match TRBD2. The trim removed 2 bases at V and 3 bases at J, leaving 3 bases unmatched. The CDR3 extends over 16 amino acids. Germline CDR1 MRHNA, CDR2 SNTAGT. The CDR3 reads CASSDRTSGYYNEQFF. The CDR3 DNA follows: TGTGCCAGCAGTGACCGGACTAGCGGGTACTACAATGAGCAGTTCTTC.

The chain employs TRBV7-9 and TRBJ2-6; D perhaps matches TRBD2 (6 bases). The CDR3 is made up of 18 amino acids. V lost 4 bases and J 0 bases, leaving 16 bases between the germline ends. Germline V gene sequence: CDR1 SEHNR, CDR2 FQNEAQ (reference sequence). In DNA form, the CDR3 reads TGTGCCAGCAGCTCCCTGCGGGGACCCTACTCTGGGGCCAACGTCCTGACTTTC. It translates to CASSSLRGPYSGANVLTF.

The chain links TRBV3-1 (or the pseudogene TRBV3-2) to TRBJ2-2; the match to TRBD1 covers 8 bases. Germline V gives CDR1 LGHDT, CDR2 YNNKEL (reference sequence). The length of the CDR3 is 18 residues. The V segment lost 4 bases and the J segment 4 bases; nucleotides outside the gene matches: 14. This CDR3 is CASSRFSTGALGTGELFF. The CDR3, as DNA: TGTGCCAGCAGCCGATTCTCGACAGGGGCCCTGGGCACCGGGGAGCTGTTTTTT.

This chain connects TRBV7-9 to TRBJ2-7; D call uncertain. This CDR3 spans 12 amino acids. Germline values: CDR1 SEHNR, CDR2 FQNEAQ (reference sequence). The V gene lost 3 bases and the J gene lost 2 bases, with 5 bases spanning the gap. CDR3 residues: CASSFYPYEQYF. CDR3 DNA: TGTGCCAGCAGCTTTTATCCCTACGAGCAGTACTTC. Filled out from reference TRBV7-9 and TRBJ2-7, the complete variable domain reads DTGVSQNPRHKITKRGQNVTFRCDPISEHNRLYWYRQTLGQGPEFLTYFQNEAQLEKSRLLSDRFSAERPKGSFSTLEIQRTEQGDSAMYLCASSFYPYEQYFGPGTRLTVT.

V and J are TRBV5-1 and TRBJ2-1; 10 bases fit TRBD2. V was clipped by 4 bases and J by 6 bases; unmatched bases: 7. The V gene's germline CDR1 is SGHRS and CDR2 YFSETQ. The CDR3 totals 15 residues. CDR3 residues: CASSISSGGFNEQFF. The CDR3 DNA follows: TGCGCCAGCAGCATTTCTAGCGGGGGTTTCAATGAGCAGTTCTTC.

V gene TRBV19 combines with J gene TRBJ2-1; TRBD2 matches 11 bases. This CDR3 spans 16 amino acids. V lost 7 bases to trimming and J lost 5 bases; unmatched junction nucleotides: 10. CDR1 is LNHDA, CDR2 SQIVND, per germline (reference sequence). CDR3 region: CASIPFATSGNNEQFF. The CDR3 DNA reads TGTGCCAGTATTCCCTTTGCGACTAGCGGGAACAATGAGCAGTTCTTC.

CDR3 coding DNA: TGTGCCAGCCGGACAGGGCGTCAGCCCCAGCATTTT. Its translation is CASRTGRQPQHF. The rearrangement joins TRBV12-3 or TRBV12-4 to TRBJ1-5; 8 nucleotides match TRBD1. CDR3 length: 12 amino acids. The V and J ends lost 8 bases and 6 bases, in that order; junction bases with no gene match: 3.

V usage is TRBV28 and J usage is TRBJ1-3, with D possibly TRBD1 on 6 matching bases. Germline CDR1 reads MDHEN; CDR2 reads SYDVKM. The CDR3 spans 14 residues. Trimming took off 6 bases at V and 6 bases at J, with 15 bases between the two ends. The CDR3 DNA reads TGTGCCAGCAGGGGGCCGGGACAACTAAACACCATATATTTT. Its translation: CASRGPGQLNTIYF. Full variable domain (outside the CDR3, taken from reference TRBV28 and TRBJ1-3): DVKVTQSSRYLVKRTGEKVFLECVQDMDHENMFWYRQDPGLGLRLIYFSYDVKMKEKGDIPEGYSVSREKKERFSLILESASTNQTSMYLCASRGPGQLNTIYFGEGSWLTVV.

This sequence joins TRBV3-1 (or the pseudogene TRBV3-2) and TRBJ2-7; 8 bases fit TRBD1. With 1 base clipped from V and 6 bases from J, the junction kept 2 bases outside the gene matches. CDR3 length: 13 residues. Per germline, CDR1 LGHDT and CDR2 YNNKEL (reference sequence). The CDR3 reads CASSQAQGAEQYF. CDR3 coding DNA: TGTGCCAGCAGCCAAGCCCAGGGGGCCGAGCAGTACTTC.

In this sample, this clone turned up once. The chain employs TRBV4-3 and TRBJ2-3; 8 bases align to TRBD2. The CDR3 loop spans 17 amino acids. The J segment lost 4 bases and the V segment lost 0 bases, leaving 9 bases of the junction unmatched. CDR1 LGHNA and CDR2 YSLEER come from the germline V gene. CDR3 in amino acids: CASSQDKTSGDADTQYF. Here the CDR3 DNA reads TGCGCCAGCAGCCAAGATAAAACTAGCGGTGACGCAGATACGCAGTATTTT.

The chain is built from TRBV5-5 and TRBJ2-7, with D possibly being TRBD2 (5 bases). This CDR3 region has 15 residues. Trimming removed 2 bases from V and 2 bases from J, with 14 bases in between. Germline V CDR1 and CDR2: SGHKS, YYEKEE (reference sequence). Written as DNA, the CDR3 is TGTGCCAGCAGCTTAGGTCCGGGGTTCCCCTACGAGCAGTACTTC. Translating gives CASSLGPGFPYEQYF.

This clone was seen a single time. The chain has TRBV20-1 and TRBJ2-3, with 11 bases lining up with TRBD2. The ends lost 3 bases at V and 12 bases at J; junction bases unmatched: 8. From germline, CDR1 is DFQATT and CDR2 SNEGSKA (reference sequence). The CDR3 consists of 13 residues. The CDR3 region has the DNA TGCAGTGCTAGTAGCGGGGGGGAACGGATACAGTATTTT. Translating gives CSASSGGERIQYF.

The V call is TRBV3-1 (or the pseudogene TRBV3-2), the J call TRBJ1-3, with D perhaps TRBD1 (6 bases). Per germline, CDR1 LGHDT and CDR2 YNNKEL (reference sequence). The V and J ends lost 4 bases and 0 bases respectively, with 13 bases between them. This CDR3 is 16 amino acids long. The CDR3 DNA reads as TGTGCCAGCAGCCTTGAAACAGGGTCCTCTGGAAACACCATATATTTT. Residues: CASSLETGSSGNTIYF.